These 30 T cell receptor beta chains were all obtained from the same sample, sequenced in a study of T-cell reconstitution after alpha-beta-depleted transplantation in children. Overall study findings and caveats: Where alpha-beta T cells came from about two months after transplant was reportedly several hundred expanded graft clones.

Preparation of the TCRbeta library was carried out with unique molecular identifiers. TCRdb reprocessed the PCR reads via MiXCR and lists one record per CDR3 protein. The data hold 30,000 to 40,000 distinct CDR3 sequences, with 5.5% to 7% observed a single time. These receptors are not linked to any known antigen. The source material was peripheral blood, sampled 60 days after TCRalphabeta/CD19-depleted stem cell transplant. The receptors here all came from a child in the first two years of life who had a stem cell transplant for acute myeloid leukemia, so the T cells may come from the graft donor.

This clonotype was seen many times. The chain links TRBV7-9 to TRBJ2-7, with D perhaps matching TRBD1 (6 bases). CDR3 length: 14 residues. CDR1 is SEHNR and CDR2 is FQNEAQ in the germline V gene (reference sequence). Trimming left V 5 bases short and J 7 bases short, with 18 bases between. CDR3 DNA sequence: TGTGCCAGCAGCGCCTCCGGGACAACTCGGGAGCAGTACTTC. It specifies CASSASGTTREQYF.

In its sample, this clonotype was seen many times. Relative to the germline gene, one junction end is altered; a read error may explain this. The gene calls are TRBV12-3 or TRBV12-4 and TRBJ2-5; no reliable D call. This CDR3 is built from 11 residues. CDR3 amino acids: CASSLGSHVKF. CDR3 DNA sequence: TGTGCCAGCAGTTTAGGGTCGCACGTAAAGTTC.

This clonotype has ten or more counts. The J gene is TRBJ2-3, the V gene TRBV6-5; the match to TRBD2 covers 7 bases. The V gene's germline CDR1 is MNHEY and CDR2 SVGAGI. The length of the CDR3 is 17 residues. J gave up 4 bases and V 4 bases, and 14 bases lay outside the gene matches. This CDR3 reads CASSFRGERVSSDTQYF. In nucleotides, the CDR3 is TGTGCCAGCAGTTTCCGGGGGGAAAGGGTGTCCTCAGATACGCAGTATTTT.

By share of the sample, this clonotype is large (0.1 to 1%). The chain recombines TRBV18 with TRBJ2-7; D is unclear. V lost 0 bases and J lost 3, with 12 bases in between. This CDR3 region has 15 residues. Per the germline V gene, CDR1 is KGHSH and CDR2 is LQKENI. The CDR3 reads CASSPPQTEFYEQYF. DNA for the CDR3: TGTGCCAGCTCACCACCTCAGACCGAGTTCTACGAGCAGTACTTC.

This clonotype was found many times. V and J are TRBV27 and TRBJ2-7; D unclear. The CDR3 contains 13 residues. Germline V gene sequence: CDR1 MNHEY, CDR2 SMNVEV (reference sequence). V was shortened by 0 bases and J by 1 base, with 4 bases between the two germline ends. The CDR3 sequence is CASSLSVSYEQYF. The CDR3 nucleotides read TGTGCCAGCAGTTTATCAGTTTCCTACGAGCAGTACTTC.

This clonotype was recorded many times. CDR3 nucleotides: TGTGCCAGCAGCTTAAAGGCGGGAGGAGGCTACGAGCAGTACTTC. This sequence encodes CASSLKAGGGYEQYF. The rearrangement joins TRBV7-3 to TRBJ2-7, with TRBD2 identical over 8 bases. This CDR3 is built from 15 residues. V was clipped by 1 base and J by 3 bases; unmatched bases: 5. Germline V lookup: CDR1 SGHTA, CDR2 FQGTGA.

This clonotype was seen many times. DNA for the CDR3: TGTGCCAGCAGCTTAGGGTACTCCCAAGAGACCCAGTACTTC. Residues: CASSLGYSQETQYF. The V call is TRBV7-9, the J call TRBJ2-5; D uncertain. Germline lookup yields CDR1 SEHNR and CDR2 FQNEAQ (reference sequence). The CDR3 covers 14 residues. Trimming cost V 1 base and J 1 base, with 7 bases left between them.

This clonotype was counted at least ten times. V and J are TRBV7-9 and TRBJ1-2; D is unresolved. Trimming shortened V by 5 bases and J by 2 bases, and 21 bases separated the two germline ends. Germline V lookup: CDR1 SEHNR, CDR2 FQNEAQ (reference sequence). The CDR3 covers 17 residues. The CDR3 protein is CASSLGVVDFRNYGYTF. In nucleotides, the CDR3 is TGTGCCAGCAGCCTAGGAGTGGTTGATTTTAGAAACTATGGCTACACCTTC.

This clonotype was counted many times. V gene TRBV28 combines with J gene TRBJ2-7, with TRBD1 matching over 11 bases. The V gene end was trimmed by 1 base and the J gene end by 8 bases; junction bases not matched to a gene: 13. Germline CDR1 reads MDHEN; CDR2 reads SYDVKM. This CDR3 comprises 17 residues. The CDR3 coding sequence is TGTGCCAGCAGTTTATCCCCCGAGGACAGGGGGCGAAGAAAGCAGTACTTC. Translated, it gives CASSLSPEDRGRRKQYF.

This clonotype was found a few times. The rearrangement uses TRBV7-9 and TRBJ2-3; 7 bases are a match to TRBD1. CDR3 length: 12 amino acids. V shed 10 bases and J 6 bases; nucleotides not matched to a gene: 7. The V gene's germline CDR1 is SEHNR and CDR2 FQNEAQ (reference sequence). CDR3 nucleotides: TGTGCCACTACGAAGGGGGCTGATACGCAGTATTTT. This encodes CATTKGADTQYF.

At least ten counts were recorded for this clonotype. The rearrangement links TRBV7-2 to TRBJ2-7, with 7 bases lining up with TRBD1. The J segment lost 2 bases and the V segment lost 1 base, leaving 5 bases of the junction unmatched. Germline V gene data show CDR1 as SGHTA and CDR2 as FQGNSA. This CDR3 spans 15 amino acids. DNA of the CDR3: TGTGCCAGCAGCTTAGGACAGGGAAGGGCCTACGAGCAGTACTTC. Translating gives CASSLGQGRAYEQYF.

This clonotype was picked up many times. The chain's CDR3 is CASTPAGGYTF. The CDR3 DNA sequence: TGTGCCAGCACGCCCGCCGGTGGCTACACCTTC. The rearrangement joins TRBV6-6 to TRBJ1-2; D remains unclear. Trimming removed 7 bases from V and 7 bases from J, with 10 bases in between. Germline CDR1 MNHNY, CDR2 SVGAGI (reference sequence). This CDR3 contains 11 residues.

This clonotype came up many times. V usage is TRBV7-2 and J usage is TRBJ2-7, with D perhaps assigned TRBD1 or TRBD2 (5 bases each). From germline, CDR1 is SGHTA and CDR2 FQGNSA. This CDR3 comprises 14 residues. V was trimmed by 1 base and J by 4 bases, leaving 11 bases between them. The CDR3 sequence: CASSLGGWGYEQYF. The CDR3 DNA reads TGTGCCAGCAGCTTAGGGGGTTGGGGGTACGAGCAGTACTTC.

This clonotype occurred many times. This sequence joins TRBV24-1 and TRBJ1-2; the match to TRBD1 covers 8 bases. The germline CDR1 and CDR2 sequences are KGHDR and SFDVKD. The CDR3 is made up of 15 amino acids. The trim removed 4 bases at V and 5 bases at J, leaving 8 bases unmatched. DNA for the CDR3: TGTGCCACCAGTGACCCCGACAGGGGTGGATATGGCTACACCTTC. Amino acids: CATSDPDRGGYGYTF.

The V gene is TRBV5-1, the J gene TRBJ1-1; TRBD1 aligns across 7 bases. Germline-derived CDR1 and CDR2 are SGHRS and YFSETQ. The CDR3 covers 17 residues. V lost 3 bases, J lost 1 base, and 12 bases stayed unmatched. The chain's CDR3 is CASSSDRVSSRNTEAFF. The CDR3 bases are TGCGCCAGCAGCTCCGACAGGGTGAGTAGTCGGAACACTGAAGCTTTCTTT.

This clonotype came up many times. One junction end does not reproduce the germline sequence, and a read error may be involved. The V gene is TRBV4-2, the J gene TRBJ2-3; maybe TRBD2 (6 bases). The CDR3 contains 15 residues. Germline CDR1 is LGHNA and CDR2 is YNFKEQ. CDR3 region: CASSPGLLSTDAQYF. The DNA of the CDR3 is TGTGCCAGCAGCCCGGGACTCTTGTCCACAGATGCGCAGTATTTT.

This clonotype was picked up many times. This rearrangement joins TRBV12-3 or TRBV12-4 to TRBJ2-1; 8 positions agree with TRBD1. The trim removed 5 bases at V and 9 bases at J, leaving 6 bases unmatched. This CDR3 comprises 13 residues. The CDR3 DNA reads TGTGCCAGCAGTCTCGGGACAGGCCCTGAGCAGTTCTTC. It codes for CASSLGTGPEQFF.

This clonotype was counted only a few times. This chain connects TRBV20-1 to TRBJ2-7; a weak D match, TRBD2 (5 bases). CDR3 size: 15 residues. CDR1 is DFQATT and CDR2 is SNEGSKA in the germline V gene (reference sequence). The CDR3: CSLRGKRYPSYEQYF. The DNA of the CDR3 is TGCAGCCTGCGCGGAAAGCGGTACCCATCCTACGAGCAGTACTTC.

This clonotype was picked up many times. The chain employs TRBV12-3 or TRBV12-4 and TRBJ2-7; D call uncertain. This CDR3 has 14 residues. Trimming took off 4 bases at V and 4 bases at J, with 14 bases between the two ends. This CDR3 reads CASSSTIQRYEQYF. CDR3 nucleotide sequence: TGTGCCAGCAGTTCTACGATTCAGAGGTACGAGCAGTACTTC.

V and J are TRBV6-6 and TRBJ2-2; D gene unclear. Looked up from germline, CDR1 is MNHNY and CDR2 is SVGAGI (reference sequence). The CDR3 sequence is 13 residues long. V was cut by 11 bases and J by 6 bases, with 16 bases left in between. CDR3 DNA sequence: TGTGCCGTCGGTGGCCTCGGACCCGGGGAGCTGTTTTTT. This sequence encodes CAVGGLGPGELFF.

This clonotype has ten or more counts. The chain recombines TRBV5-5 with TRBJ1-2; tentative D call: TRBD1 (6 bases). The CDR3 has 15 amino acids. From germline, CDR1 is SGHKS and CDR2 YYEKEE (reference sequence). Trimming pared 1 base from V and 7 bases from J, leaving 17 bases between. CDR3 sequence reads: CASSLHGTPKGGYTF. The DNA of the CDR3 is TGTGCCAGCAGCTTGCATGGGACACCCAAGGGTGGCTACACCTTC.

This clonotype was detected many times. The chain couples TRBV7-2 to TRBJ2-3, with a possible D match to TRBD2 (5 bases). V dropped 5 bases and J dropped 1 base, with 10 bases sitting between them. The CDR3 length is 14 residues. Germline V gene lookup returns CDR1 SGHTA and CDR2 FQGNSA. The CDR3 bases are TGTGCCAGCAGCCGCGAGAGGGGCACAGATACGCAGTATTTT. Its protein product is CASSRERGTDTQYF.

There are many counts of this clonotype. The chain combines TRBV11-2 with TRBJ1-2; TRBD1 agrees at 10 bases. Looked up from germline, CDR1 is SGHAT and CDR2 is FQNNGV. The CDR3 covers 12 residues. V was clipped by 6 bases and J by 8 bases; unmatched bases: 3. In nucleotides, the CDR3 is TGTGCCAGCAGGAGGACAGGGGGAGGCTACACCTTC. It yields the protein CASRRTGGGYTF.

This clonotype was recorded at least ten times. The chain joins TRBV29-1 to TRBJ2-7; 9 bases map to TRBD1. There are 13 residues in the CDR3. The V segment lost 3 bases and the J segment 3 bases; nucleotides outside the gene matches: 3. CDR1 and CDR2 (germline): SQVTM, ANQGSEA. The chain's CDR3 is CSVETGGLYEQYF. In DNA form, the CDR3 reads TGCAGCGTTGAGACAGGGGGGCTCTACGAGCAGTACTTC.

The chain employs TRBV6-4 and TRBJ2-1; TRBD1 or TRBD2 may be the D gene (5 bases each). CDR1 and CDR2 (germline): MRHNA, SNTAGT. This CDR3 region has 14 residues. The V and J ends lost 1 base and 10 bases respectively, with 14 bases between them. CDR3 region: CASSDFPGPYEQFF. The CDR3 bases are TGTGCCAGCAGTGACTTTCCGGGACCCTACGAGCAGTTCTTC.

This clonotype was seen at least ten times. The chain employs TRBV4-1 and TRBJ2-3; D remains ambiguous. Trimming shortened V by 1 base and J by 0 bases, and 8 bases separated the two germline ends. The germline gives CDR1 MGHRA, CDR2 YSYEKL. CDR3 length: 15 residues. CDR3 protein: CASSQGKRSTDTQYF. CDR3 sequence (DNA): TGCGCCAGCAGCCAAGGGAAGAGAAGCACAGATACGCAGTATTTT.

This clonotype was observed a handful of times. The chain carries TRBV7-9 and TRBJ1-2; D not certain. The V and J ends lost 2 bases and 2 bases respectively, with 12 bases between them. Germline values: CDR1 SEHNR, CDR2 FQNEAQ (reference sequence). The length of the CDR3 is 15 residues. CDR3 DNA: TGTGCCAGCAGCTTAAAAGGTGCGGGGAACTATGGCTACACCTTC. Its translation: CASSLKGAGNYGYTF.

This clonotype appeared many times. For the CDR3, the DNA is TGTGCCAGCAGTGTTGAGGAAGGAGGAAGGACCTACAATGAGCAGTTCTTC. Amino acid sequence: CASSVEEGGRTYNEQFF. This chain uses TRBV2 with TRBJ2-1; the D gene is possibly TRBD2 (5 bases). There are 17 residues in the CDR3. Trimming took 4 bases from V and 2 from J, leaving 18 bases between them. From germline, CDR1 is SNHLY and CDR2 FYNNEI.

This clonotype was recorded at least ten times. The chain carries TRBV14 and TRBJ2-7; D might be TRBD1 (6 bases). Trimming pared 2 bases from V and 5 bases from J, leaving 10 bases between. Germline assignment: CDR1 SGHDN and CDR2 FVKESK. The CDR3 consists of 13 residues. The CDR3 region has the DNA TGTGCCAGCAGCCAATACAGGGTTCACGAGCAGTACTTC. This translates into CASSQYRVHEQYF. The whole variable domain, remainder taken from reference TRBV14 and TRBJ2-7, is EAGVTQFPSHSVIEKGQTVTLRCDPISGHDNLYWYRRVMGKEIKFLLHFVKESKQDESGMPNNRFLAERTGGTYSTLKVQPAELEDSGVYFCASSQYRVHEQYFGPGTRLTVT.

This clonotype has ten or more counts. The CDR3 DNA follows: TGTGCCAGCAGCTCCCTCTCCGGGGAGCGGGAGGGAAACATTCAGTACTTC. Translation gives CASSSLSGEREGNIQYF. This sequence joins TRBV27 and TRBJ2-4; 10 bases fit TRBD2. The CDR3 consists of 17 residues. CDR1 MNHEY and CDR2 SMNVEV come from the germline V gene (reference sequence). V was pared by 6 bases and J by 6 bases, with 14 bases of the junction left unmatched.